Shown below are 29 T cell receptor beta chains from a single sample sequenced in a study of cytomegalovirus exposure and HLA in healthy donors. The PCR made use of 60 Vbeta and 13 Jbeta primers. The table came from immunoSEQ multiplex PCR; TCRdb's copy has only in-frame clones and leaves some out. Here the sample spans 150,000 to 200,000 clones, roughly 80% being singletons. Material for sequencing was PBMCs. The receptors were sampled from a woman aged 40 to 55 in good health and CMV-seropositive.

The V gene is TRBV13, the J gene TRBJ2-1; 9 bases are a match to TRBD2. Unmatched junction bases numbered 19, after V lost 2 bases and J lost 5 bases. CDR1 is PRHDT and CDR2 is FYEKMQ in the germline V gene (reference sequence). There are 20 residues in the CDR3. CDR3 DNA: TGTGCCAGCAGCTTATTAAGAGCCCCCCCCCGGGCGGGAGGGGACAATGAGCAGTTCTTC. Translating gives CASSLLRAPPRAGGDNEQFF. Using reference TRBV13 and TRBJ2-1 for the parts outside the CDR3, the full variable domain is AAGVIQSPRHLIKEKRETATLKCYPIPRHDTVYWYQQGPGQDPQFLISFYEKMQSDKGSIPDRFSAQQFSDYHSELNMSSLELGDSALYFCASSLLRAPPRAGGDNEQFFGPGTRLTVL.

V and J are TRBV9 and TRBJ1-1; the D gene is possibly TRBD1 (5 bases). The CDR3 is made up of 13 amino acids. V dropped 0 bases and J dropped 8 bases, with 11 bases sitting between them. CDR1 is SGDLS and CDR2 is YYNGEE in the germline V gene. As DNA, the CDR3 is TGTGCCAGCAGCGTAGTTGGAGGGGAGGAAGCTTTCTTT. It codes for CASSVVGGEEAFF.

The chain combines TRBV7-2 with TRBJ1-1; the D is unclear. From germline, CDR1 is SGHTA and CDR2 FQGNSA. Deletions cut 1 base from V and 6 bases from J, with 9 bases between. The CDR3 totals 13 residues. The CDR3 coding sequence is TGTGCCAGCAGCTTAGAACAGATATCTGAAGCTTTCTTT. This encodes CASSLEQISEAFF.

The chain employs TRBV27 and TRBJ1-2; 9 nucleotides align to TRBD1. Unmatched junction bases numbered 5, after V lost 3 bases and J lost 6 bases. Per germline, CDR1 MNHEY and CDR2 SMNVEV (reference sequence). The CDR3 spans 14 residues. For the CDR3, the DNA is TGTGCCAGCAGTTTGGCGGGACAGGGAAATGGCTACACCTTC. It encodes CASSLAGQGNGYTF.

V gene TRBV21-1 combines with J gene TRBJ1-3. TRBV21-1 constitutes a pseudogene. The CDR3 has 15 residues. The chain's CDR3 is CASSKDGGEGNTIYF. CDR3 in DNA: TGTGCCAGCAGCAAAGACGGTGGGGAGGGAAACACCATATATTTT.

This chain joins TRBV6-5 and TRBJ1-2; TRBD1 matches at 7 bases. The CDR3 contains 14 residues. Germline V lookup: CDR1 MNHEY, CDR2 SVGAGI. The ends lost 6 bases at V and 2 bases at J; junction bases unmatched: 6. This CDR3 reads CASRPPGQNYGYTF. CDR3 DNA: TGTGCCAGCAGACCTCCGGGACAGAACTATGGCTACACCTTC.

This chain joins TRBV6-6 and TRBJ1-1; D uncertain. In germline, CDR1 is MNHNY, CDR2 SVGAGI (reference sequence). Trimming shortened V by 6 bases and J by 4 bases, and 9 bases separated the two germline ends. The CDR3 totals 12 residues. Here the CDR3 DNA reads TGTGCCAGCAGCTCCCGGAGCACTGAAGCTTTCTTT. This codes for CASSSRSTEAFF.

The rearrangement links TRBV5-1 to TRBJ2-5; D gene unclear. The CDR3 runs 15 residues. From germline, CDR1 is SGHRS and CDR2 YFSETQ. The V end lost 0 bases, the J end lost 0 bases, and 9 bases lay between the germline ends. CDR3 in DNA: TGCGCCAGCAGCTTGGAGCCCACCTACCAAGAGACCCAGTACTTC. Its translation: CASSLEPTYQETQYF.

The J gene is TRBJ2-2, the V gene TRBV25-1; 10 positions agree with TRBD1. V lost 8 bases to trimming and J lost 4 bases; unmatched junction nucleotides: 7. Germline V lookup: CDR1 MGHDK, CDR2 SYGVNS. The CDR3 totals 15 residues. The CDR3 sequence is CASSWTGGVTGELFF. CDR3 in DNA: TGTGCCAGCTCATGGACAGGGGGGGTCACCGGGGAGCTGTTTTTT.

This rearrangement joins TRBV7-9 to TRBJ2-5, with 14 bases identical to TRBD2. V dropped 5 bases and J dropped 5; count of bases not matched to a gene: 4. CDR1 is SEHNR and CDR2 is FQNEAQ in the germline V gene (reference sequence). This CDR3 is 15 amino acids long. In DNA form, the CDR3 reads TGTGCCAGCAGCGTGGGACTAGCGGGAGTTGAGACCCAGTACTTC. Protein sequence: CASSVGLAGVETQYF.

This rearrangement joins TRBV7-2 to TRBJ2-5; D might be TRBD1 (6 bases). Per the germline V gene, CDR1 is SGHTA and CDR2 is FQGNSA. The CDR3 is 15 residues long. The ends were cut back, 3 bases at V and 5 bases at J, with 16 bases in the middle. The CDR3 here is CASSLAYPRGETQYF. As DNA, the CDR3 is TGTGCCAGCAGCTTGGCTTACCCAAGGGGGGAGACCCAGTACTTC.

The CDR3 nucleotides are TGTGCCAGCAGCCTCCTCGGGGAGCTGTTTTTT. Amino acid sequence: CASSLLGELFF. This chain joins TRBV7-2 and TRBJ2-2; D remains ambiguous. Germline V gene data show CDR1 as SGHTA and CDR2 as FQGNSA. The V and J ends lost 5 bases and 7 bases respectively, with 5 bases between them. This CDR3 is 11 amino acids long.

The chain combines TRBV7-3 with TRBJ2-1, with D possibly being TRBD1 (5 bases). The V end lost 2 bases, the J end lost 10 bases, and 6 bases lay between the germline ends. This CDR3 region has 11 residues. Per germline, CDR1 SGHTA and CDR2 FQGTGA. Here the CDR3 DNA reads TGTGCCAGCAGCTTAGGGGCCGAGCAGTTCTTC. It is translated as CASSLGAEQFF.

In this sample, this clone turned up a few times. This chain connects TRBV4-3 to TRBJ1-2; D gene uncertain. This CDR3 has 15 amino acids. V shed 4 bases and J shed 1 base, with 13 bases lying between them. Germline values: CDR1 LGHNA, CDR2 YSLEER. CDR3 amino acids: CASSRGGRDNYGYTF. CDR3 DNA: TGCGCCAGCAGCCGAGGCGGTCGAGATAACTATGGCTACACCTTC.

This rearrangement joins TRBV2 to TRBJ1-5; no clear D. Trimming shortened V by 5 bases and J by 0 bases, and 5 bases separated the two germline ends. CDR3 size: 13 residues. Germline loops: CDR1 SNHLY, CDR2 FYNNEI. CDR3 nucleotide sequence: TGTGCCAGCAGTAGCACTAGCAATCAGCCCCAGCATTTT. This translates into CASSSTSNQPQHF.

For the CDR3, the DNA is TGCAGCGCTGGGGGGACAGACCAAGAGACCCAGTACTTC. Translating gives CSAGGTDQETQYF. The rearrangement links TRBV29-1 to TRBJ2-5, with D maybe TRBD1 (7 bases). Germline V gene lookup returns CDR1 SQVTM and CDR2 ANQGSEA. This CDR3 has 13 residues. V was cut by 7 bases and J by 0 bases, with 12 bases left in between.

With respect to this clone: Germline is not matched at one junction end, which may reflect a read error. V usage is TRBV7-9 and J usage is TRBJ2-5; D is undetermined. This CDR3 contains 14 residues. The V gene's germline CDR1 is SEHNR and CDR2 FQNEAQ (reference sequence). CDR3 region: CSSSLVRGPRTQYF. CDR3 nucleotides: TGTTCCAGCAGCTTAGTTCGCGGTCCAAGGACCCAGTACTTC. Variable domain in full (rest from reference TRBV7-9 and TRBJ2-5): DTGVSQNPRHKITKRGQNVTFRCDPISEHNRLYWYRQTLGQGPEFLTYFQNEAQLEKSRLLSDRFSAERPKGSFSTLEIQRTEQGDSAMYLCSSSLVRGPRTQYFGPGTRLLVL.

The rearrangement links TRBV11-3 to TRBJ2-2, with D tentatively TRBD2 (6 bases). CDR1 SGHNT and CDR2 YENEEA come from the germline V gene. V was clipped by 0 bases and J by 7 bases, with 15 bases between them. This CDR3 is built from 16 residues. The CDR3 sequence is CASSLDGYRDFGELFF. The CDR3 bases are TGTGCCAGCAGCTTAGATGGGTACCGGGACTTCGGGGAGCTGTTTTTT.

This chain's CDR3 is CASSRQGAPSGETQYF. CDR3 DNA sequence: TGTGCCAGTAGTCGACAGGGGGCGCCGAGTGGGGAGACCCAGTACTTC. The V call is TRBV19, the J call TRBJ2-5; 10 bases fit TRBD1. Germline values: CDR1 LNHDA, CDR2 SQIVND (reference sequence). The CDR3 extends over 16 amino acids. The trim removed 5 bases at V and 5 bases at J, leaving 11 bases unmatched.

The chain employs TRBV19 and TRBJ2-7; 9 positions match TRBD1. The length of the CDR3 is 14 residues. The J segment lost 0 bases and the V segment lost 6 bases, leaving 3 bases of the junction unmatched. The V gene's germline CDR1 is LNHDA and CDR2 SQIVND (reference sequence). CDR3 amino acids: CASSRDRASYEQYF. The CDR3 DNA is TGTGCCAGTAGCCGGGACAGGGCCTCCTACGAGCAGTACTTC.

The CDR3 loop reads CASGLVRGNQPQHF. CDR3 DNA: TGTGCTAGTGGTTTGGTACGAGGGAATCAGCCCCAGCATTTT. The chain joins TRBV12-5 to TRBJ1-5; D not certain. CDR3 length: 14 residues. Trimming shortened V by 0 bases and J by 4 bases, and 7 bases separated the two germline ends. Per the germline V gene, CDR1 is LGHNT and CDR2 is FRNRAP.

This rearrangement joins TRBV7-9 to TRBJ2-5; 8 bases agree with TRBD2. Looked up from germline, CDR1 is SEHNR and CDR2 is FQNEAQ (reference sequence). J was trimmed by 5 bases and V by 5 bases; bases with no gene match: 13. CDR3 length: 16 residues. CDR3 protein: CASSPPFREGGETQYF. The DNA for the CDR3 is TGTGCCAGCAGCCCCCCTTTTCGGGAGGGCGGGGAGACCCAGTACTTC.

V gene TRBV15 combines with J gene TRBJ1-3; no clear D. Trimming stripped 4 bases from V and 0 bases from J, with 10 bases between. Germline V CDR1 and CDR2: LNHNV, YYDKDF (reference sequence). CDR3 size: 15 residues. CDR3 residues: CATSKPGNSGNTIYF. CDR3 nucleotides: TGTGCCACCAGCAAGCCCGGGAACTCTGGAAACACCATATATTTT.

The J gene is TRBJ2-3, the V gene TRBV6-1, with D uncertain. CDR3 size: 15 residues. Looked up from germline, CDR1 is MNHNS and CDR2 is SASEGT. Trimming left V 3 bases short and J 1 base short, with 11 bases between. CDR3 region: CASSDPGLRTDTQYF. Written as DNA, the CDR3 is TGTGCCAGCAGTGACCCGGGTCTTCGCACAGATACGCAGTATTTT.

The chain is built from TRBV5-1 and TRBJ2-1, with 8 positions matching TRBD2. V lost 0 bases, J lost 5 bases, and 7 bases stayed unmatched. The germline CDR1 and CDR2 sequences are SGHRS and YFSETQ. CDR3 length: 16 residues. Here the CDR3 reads CASSLDTGGVNNEQFF. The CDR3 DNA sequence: TGCGCCAGCAGCTTGGATACGGGAGGGGTAAACAATGAGCAGTTCTTC.

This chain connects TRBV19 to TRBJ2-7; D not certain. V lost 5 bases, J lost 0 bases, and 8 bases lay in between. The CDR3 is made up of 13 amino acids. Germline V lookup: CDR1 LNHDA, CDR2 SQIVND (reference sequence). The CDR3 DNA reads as TGTGCCAGTAGTCCGGTCACCTCCTACGAGCAGTACTTC. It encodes CASSPVTSYEQYF.

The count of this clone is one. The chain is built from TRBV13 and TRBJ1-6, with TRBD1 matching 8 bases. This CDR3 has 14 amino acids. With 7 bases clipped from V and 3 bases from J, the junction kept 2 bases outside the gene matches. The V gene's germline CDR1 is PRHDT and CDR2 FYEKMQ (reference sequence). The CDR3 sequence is CASNDRGYNSPLHF. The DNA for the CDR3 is TGTGCCAGCAACGACAGGGGCTATAATTCACCCCTCCACTTT.

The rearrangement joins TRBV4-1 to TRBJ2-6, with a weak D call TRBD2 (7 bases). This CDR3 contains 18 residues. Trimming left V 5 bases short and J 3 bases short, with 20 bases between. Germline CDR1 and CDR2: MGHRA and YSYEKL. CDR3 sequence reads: CASSSIGRGASGANVLTF. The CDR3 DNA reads TGCGCCAGCAGCTCAATAGGGAGGGGGGCAAGTGGGGCCAACGTCCTGACTTTC.

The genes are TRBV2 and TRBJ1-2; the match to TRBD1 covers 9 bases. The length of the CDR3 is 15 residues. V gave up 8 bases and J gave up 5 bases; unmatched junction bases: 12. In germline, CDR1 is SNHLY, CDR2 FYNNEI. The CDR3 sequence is CASLLLQGALYGYTF. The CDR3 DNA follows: TGTGCCAGCTTGCTTTTACAGGGGGCTCTGTATGGCTACACCTTC.